This record looks at one TCR beta chain sequence and its context. Clones were sequenced by immunoSEQ multiplex PCR, and TCRdb holds only the in-frame ones, with some missing. The table includes roughly 100,000 clones, just under 95% detected once. Germline values: CDR1 SGHTA, CDR2 FQGNSA. CDR3 length: 19 residues. The J segment lost 10 bases and the V segment lost 4 bases, leaving 16 bases of the junction unmatched. The data originate from a study of blood T cell repertoires in COVID-19. Looking at the study overall: Material from acute and convalescent COVID-19 was sourced from the United States, Italy and Spain. Nucleic acid was either cDNA or gDNA, and it came from T cells, B-cell-depleted T cells, or PBMCs.

In Seattle, patients joined the study during active infection and were tracked longitudinally. The chain carries TRBV7-2 and TRBJ2-4; 16 nucleotides align to TRBD2. Sequenced material: peripheral blood. This sequence was found in a woman between 45 and 60 years old with COVID-19, enrolled during active disease. CDR3 DNA sequence: TGTGCCAGCAGCTCGGGACTAGCGGGGGGGCGAAAGGGTTTGGGGATTCAGTACTTC. Its protein product is CASSSGLAGGRKGLGIQYF.